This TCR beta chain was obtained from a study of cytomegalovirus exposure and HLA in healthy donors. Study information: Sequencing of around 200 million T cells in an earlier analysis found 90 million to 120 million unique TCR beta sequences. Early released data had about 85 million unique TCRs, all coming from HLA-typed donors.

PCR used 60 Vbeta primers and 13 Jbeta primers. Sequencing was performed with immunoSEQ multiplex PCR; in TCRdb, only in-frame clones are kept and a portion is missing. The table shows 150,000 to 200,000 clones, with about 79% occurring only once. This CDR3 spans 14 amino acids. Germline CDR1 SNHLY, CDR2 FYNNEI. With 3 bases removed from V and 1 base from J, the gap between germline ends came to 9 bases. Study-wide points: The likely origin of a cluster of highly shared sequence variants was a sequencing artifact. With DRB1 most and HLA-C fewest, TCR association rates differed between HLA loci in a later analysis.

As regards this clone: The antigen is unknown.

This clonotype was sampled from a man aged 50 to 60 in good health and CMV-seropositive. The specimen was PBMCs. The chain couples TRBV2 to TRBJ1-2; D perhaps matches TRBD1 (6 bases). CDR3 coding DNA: TGTGCCAGCAGTGATCAGGGGATTAACTATGGCTACACCTTC. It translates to CASSDQGINYGYTF.